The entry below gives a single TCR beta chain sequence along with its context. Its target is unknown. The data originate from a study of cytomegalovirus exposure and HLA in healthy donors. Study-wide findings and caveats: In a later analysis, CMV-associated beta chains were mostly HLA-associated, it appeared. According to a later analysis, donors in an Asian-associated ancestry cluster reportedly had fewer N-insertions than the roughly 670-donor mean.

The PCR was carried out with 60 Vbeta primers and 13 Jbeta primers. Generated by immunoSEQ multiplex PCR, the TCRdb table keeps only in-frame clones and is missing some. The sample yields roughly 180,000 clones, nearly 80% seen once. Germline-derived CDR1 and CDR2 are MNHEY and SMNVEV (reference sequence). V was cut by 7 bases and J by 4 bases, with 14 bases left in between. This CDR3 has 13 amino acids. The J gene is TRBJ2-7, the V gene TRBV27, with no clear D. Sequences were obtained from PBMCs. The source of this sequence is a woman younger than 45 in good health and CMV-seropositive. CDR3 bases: TGTGCCAGCAAATTCAGCGTAGCTTACGAGCAGTACTTC. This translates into CASKFSVAYEQYF.